A single sample gave rise to the 15 T cell receptor beta chains below, sequenced in a study of shared clonotypes between healthy human individuals. CD45RO-negative CD8 cells positively selected for CCR7 made up the naive population, which excluded terminally differentiated effector memory CD45RA+ cells. The table came from immunoSEQ multiplex PCR; TCRdb's copy has only in-frame clones and leaves some out. Among about 2 million clones listed, over 85% were seen once. The sequenced sample was naive CD8+ T cells sorted from blood. All receptors come from a man aged 18 to 35 in good health.

The chain has TRBV5-5 and TRBJ2-5; tentative D call: TRBD1 (6 bases). The CDR3 covers 15 residues. Trimming stripped 0 bases from V and 2 bases from J, with 11 bases between. In germline, CDR1 is SGHKS, CDR2 YYEKEE (reference sequence). The CDR3 sequence is CASSLVLTGQETQYF. The CDR3 nucleotides are TGTGCCAGCAGCTTGGTTTTGACAGGTCAAGAGACCCAGTACTTC.

This chain uses TRBV9 with TRBJ2-3; 15 bases match TRBD2. Trimming removed 7 bases from V and 3 bases from J; junction bases left unmatched: 3. The CDR3 is 15 residues long. CDR1 SGDLS and CDR2 YYNGEE come from the germline V gene. The chain's CDR3 is CASGGTSGGTDTQYF. As DNA, the CDR3 is TGTGCCAGCGGTGGGACTAGCGGGGGGACAGATACGCAGTATTTT.

In this sample, this clone turned up once. This chain joins TRBV27 and TRBJ1-1; 7 bases are shared with TRBD1. Germline lookup yields CDR1 MNHEY and CDR2 SMNVEV (reference sequence). The CDR3 spans 14 residues. V lost 5 bases, J lost 4 bases, and 7 bases stayed unmatched. CDR3 coding DNA: TGTGCCAGCAGTCAACTGCCAGGGGGCACTGAAGCTTTCTTT. Protein: CASSQLPGGTEAFF.

The chain combines TRBV6-5 with TRBJ2-1; no clear D. Trimming cost V 11 bases and J 3 bases, with 14 bases left between them. CDR3 length equals 13 residues. The germline gives CDR1 MNHEY, CDR2 SVGAGI. For the CDR3, the DNA is TGTGCCTCCTCGTTGGCCTACTACAATGAGCAGTTCTTC. The encoded protein is CASSLAYYNEQFF.

This chain joins TRBV7-9 and TRBJ2-5; TRBD2 might be the D (6 bases). The CDR3 is made up of 11 amino acids. Trimming left V 6 bases short and J 11 bases short, with 13 bases between. The germline V gene encodes CDR1 SEHNR and CDR2 FQNEAQ (reference sequence). The CDR3 nucleotides read TGTGCCAGCAGTCTACCGGGGGAGCAGTACTTC. Protein sequence: CASSLPGEQYF.

V gene TRBV7-9 combines with J gene TRBJ2-7; D is unresolved. The V gene's germline CDR1 is SEHNR and CDR2 FQNEAQ (reference sequence). The CDR3 consists of 12 residues. Trimming took off 7 bases at V and 5 bases at J, with 12 bases between the two ends. The CDR3 here is CASNVPGDEQYF. The CDR3 nucleotides read TGTGCCAGCAACGTCCCTGGGGACGAGCAGTACTTC.

This chain joins TRBV30 and TRBJ2-1, with D hard to call. V dropped 2 bases and J dropped 0 bases, with 5 bases sitting between them. The germline CDR1 and CDR2 sequences are GTSNPN and SVGIG (reference sequence). CDR3 length: 13 residues. CDR3 residues: CAWSIFSYNEQFF. The CDR3 DNA follows: TGTGCCTGGAGTATATTCTCCTACAATGAGCAGTTCTTC.

Notes on this clone: Other DNA sequences in the same sample also yield this CDR3. The chain uses TRBV28 and TRBJ1-1; D is uncertain. The germline V and J ends were trimmed by 5 bases and 5 bases, with 9 bases remaining between them. This CDR3 spans 12 amino acids. Germline loops: CDR1 MDHEN, CDR2 SYDVKM. CDR3 residues: CASSPAGTEAFF. Here the CDR3 DNA reads TGTGCCAGCAGTCCTGCCGGGACTGAAGCTTTCTTT. The full variable domain, rest sourced from reference TRBV28 and TRBJ1-1, is DVKVTQSSRYLVKRTGEKVFLECVQDMDHENMFWYRQDPGLGLRLIYFSYDVKMKEKGDIPEGYSVSREKKERFSLILESASTNQTSMYLCASSPAGTEAFFGQGTRLTVV.

The gene calls are TRBV4-1 and TRBJ1-2; a possible D gene is TRBD1 (5 bases). The CDR3 is made up of 14 amino acids. V lost 3 bases to trimming and J lost 8 bases, with 16 bases between them. Per germline, CDR1 MGHRA and CDR2 YSYEKL. CDR3 sequence: CASSQDPRGEGYTF. The DNA for the CDR3 is TGCGCCAGCAGCCAGGACCCCCGGGGGGAAGGCTACACCTTC.

The chain recombines TRBV11-2 with TRBJ2-7; D gene unclear. V lost 3 bases to trimming and J lost 2 bases, with 8 bases between them. Germline V gene lookup returns CDR1 SGHAT and CDR2 FQNNGV. The CDR3 sequence is 13 residues long. In DNA, the CDR3 is TGTGCCAGCAGCTTGAACGCAGCCTACGAGCAGTACTTC. Amino acid sequence: CASSLNAAYEQYF. The whole variable domain, remainder taken from reference TRBV11-2 and TRBJ2-7, is EAGVAQSPRYKIIEKRQSVAFWCNPISGHATLYWYQQILGQGPKLLIQFQNNGVVDDSQLPKDRFSAERLKGVDSTLKIQPAKLEDSAVYLCASSLNAAYEQYFGPGTRLTVT.

This clone was seen once. The chain employs TRBV7-2 and TRBJ2-2; perhaps TRBD2 as D (6 bases). This CDR3 is 16 amino acids long. Per the germline V gene, CDR1 is SGHTA and CDR2 is FQGNSA. With 5 bases removed from V and 5 bases from J, the gap between germline ends came to 18 bases. The CDR3 sequence is CASSLGLTGWTGELFF. Written as DNA, the CDR3 is TGTGCCAGCAGCCTGGGACTTACCGGGTGGACCGGGGAGCTGTTTTTT.

The chain uses TRBV29-1 and TRBJ2-2; 9 nucleotides align to TRBD2. The CDR3 contains 16 residues. Germline V gene sequence: CDR1 SQVTM, CDR2 ANQGSEA. The V gene end was trimmed by 4 bases and the J gene end by 2 bases; junction bases not matched to a gene: 8. The CDR3 loop reads CSVVLAGALNTGELFF. DNA for the CDR3: TGCAGCGTTGTGTTAGCGGGGGCCCTAAACACCGGGGAGCTGTTTTTT.

The rearrangement links TRBV6-5 to TRBJ2-1, with D unresolved. The CDR3 covers 14 residues. Germline CDR1 reads MNHEY; CDR2 reads SVGAGI. V lost 5 bases and J 2 bases, leaving 10 bases between the germline ends. The CDR3 bases are TGTGCCAGCAGTACCCAAGGTCCCTACAATGAGCAGTTCTTC. Translating gives CASSTQGPYNEQFF.

The chain recombines TRBV5-6 with TRBJ2-7, with 7 bases matching TRBD2. Germline CDR1 and CDR2: SGHDT and YYEEEE. J was trimmed by 2 bases and V by 5 bases; bases with no gene match: 4. There are 13 residues in the CDR3. DNA of the CDR3: TGTGCCAGCAGTTCTAGCGGCGCCTACGAGCAGTACTTC. Protein sequence: CASSSSGAYEQYF.

This clone was found once. J is TRBJ2-7 and V is TRBV7-6, with D maybe TRBD2 (5 bases). Germline V CDR1 and CDR2: SGHVS, FNYEAQ. The CDR3 runs to 13 residues. Trimming took 6 bases from V and 2 from J, leaving 11 bases between them. The DNA of the CDR3 is TGTGCCAGCAGTGAGGACTGGACCTACGAGCAGTACTTC. It encodes CASSEDWTYEQYF.